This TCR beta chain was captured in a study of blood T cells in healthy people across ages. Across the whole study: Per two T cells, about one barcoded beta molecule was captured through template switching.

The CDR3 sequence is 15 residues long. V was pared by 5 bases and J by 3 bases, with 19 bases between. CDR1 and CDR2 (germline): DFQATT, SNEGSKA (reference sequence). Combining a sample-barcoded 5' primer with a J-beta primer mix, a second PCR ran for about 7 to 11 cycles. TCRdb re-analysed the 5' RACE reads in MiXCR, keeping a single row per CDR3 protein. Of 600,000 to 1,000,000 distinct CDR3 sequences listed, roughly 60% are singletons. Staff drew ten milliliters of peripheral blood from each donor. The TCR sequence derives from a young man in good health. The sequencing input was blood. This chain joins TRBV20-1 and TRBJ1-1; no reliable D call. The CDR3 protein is CSAAPSEGFDTEAFF. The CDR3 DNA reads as TGCAGTGCTGCGCCTTCGGAGGGCTTTGACACTGAAGCTTTCTTT.